This entry lists 25 T cell receptor beta chains sequenced from one sample in a study of blood T cell repertoires in COVID-19. TCRdb's table, derived via immunoSEQ multiplex PCR, lists solely in-frame clones and lacks some. The sample yields about 110,000 clones, around 64% seen once. Sample: peripheral blood. All receptors come from a woman aged 40 to 50 with acute or convalescent COVID-19.

This clone was counted between two and nine times. J is TRBJ1-4 and V is TRBV5-1; D gene unclear. V dropped 0 bases and J dropped 7 bases, with 7 bases sitting between them. Per germline, CDR1 SGHRS and CDR2 YFSETQ. There are 13 residues in the CDR3. The CDR3 region is CASSLDKPEKLFF. Here the CDR3 DNA reads TGCGCCAGCAGCTTGGACAAACCTGAAAAACTGTTTTTT.

The sample holds a few counts of this clone. V and J are TRBV9 and TRBJ2-2; 8 nucleotides match TRBD1. With V trimmed by 6 bases and J by 4 bases, 11 bases remained unmatched. This CDR3 has 16 amino acids. Germline CDR1 and CDR2: SGDLS and YYNGEE. The CDR3 DNA is TGTGCCAGCACCCCCAGGGGGCAGGGGACCACCGGGGAGCTGTTTTTT. It translates to CASTPRGQGTTGELFF.

The rearrangement uses TRBV30 and TRBJ1-2; D remains unclear. This CDR3 is built from 11 residues. The V end lost 7 bases, the J end lost 4 bases, and 10 bases lay between the germline ends. The germline gives CDR1 GTSNPN, CDR2 SVGIG (reference sequence). The DNA of the CDR3 is TGTGCCTCAGGACTTACCTATGGCTACACCTTC. This codes for CASGLTYGYTF.

V gene TRBV11-1 combines with J gene TRBJ2-7; 7 nucleotides line up with TRBD1. V shed 5 bases, J shed 0 bases, and the junction held 7 bases outside the gene matches. The CDR3 sequence is 15 residues long. Germline CDR1 SGHAT, CDR2 FQDESV (reference sequence). This CDR3 is CASSALTGSSYEQYF. In DNA form, the CDR3 reads TGTGCCAGCAGCGCACTGACAGGGAGCTCCTACGAGCAGTACTTC.

This clone was seen a few times. In nucleotides, the CDR3 is TGTGCCAGCAGTTACTCTCAGGGGCTTAGCTCTGAAGCTTTCTTT. Protein product: CASSYSQGLSSEAFF. The chain is built from TRBV6-6 and TRBJ1-1; tentative D call: TRBD1 (6 bases). Germline values: CDR1 MNHNY, CDR2 SVGAGI (reference sequence). The CDR3 totals 15 residues. V lost 0 bases and J lost 6, with 14 bases in between.

CDR3 DNA: TGCAGCGTTGTTGGGACAGGATCCTACGAGCAGTACTTC. Its translation is CSVVGTGSYEQYF. This chain uses TRBV29-1 with TRBJ2-7; 8 nucleotides align to TRBD1. J was trimmed by 1 base and V by 4 bases; bases with no gene match: 3. This CDR3 has 13 amino acids. Germline lookup yields CDR1 SQVTM and CDR2 ANQGSEA.

This clone turned up a few times. The rearrangement uses TRBV11-3 and TRBJ2-1; 8 bases map to TRBD1. Germline V gives CDR1 SGHNT, CDR2 YENEEA. The CDR3 has 15 amino acids. V shed 5 bases and J 2 bases; nucleotides not matched to a gene: 5. The CDR3 is CASSADRDAYNEQFF. Written as DNA, the CDR3 is TGTGCCAGCAGCGCGGACAGGGACGCCTACAATGAGCAGTTCTTC. The full variable domain, completed using reference TRBV11-3 and TRBJ2-1, is EAGVVQSPRYKIIEKKQPVAFWCNPISGHNTLYWYLQNLGQGPELLIRYENEEAVDDSQLPKDRFSAERLKGVDSTLKIQPAELGDSAVYLCASSADRDAYNEQFFGPGTRLTVL.

This clone ranks as medium-sized. The chain carries TRBV19 and TRBJ1-1, with TRBD1 identical over 7 bases. Per the germline V gene, CDR1 is LNHDA and CDR2 is SQIVND (reference sequence). This CDR3 has 13 amino acids. Unmatched junction bases numbered 6, after V lost 10 bases and J lost 1 base. The chain's CDR3 is CATIQGGNTEAFF. The CDR3 coding sequence is TGTGCCACCATCCAGGGGGGGAACACTGAAGCTTTCTTT.

The V and J genes are TRBV4-3 and TRBJ2-2, with TRBD2 matching over 12 bases. Germline assignment: CDR1 LGHNA and CDR2 YSLEER. The CDR3 extends over 16 amino acids. V was pared by 0 bases and J by 6 bases, with 2 bases of the junction left unmatched. CDR3 sequence reads: CASSQEPSGGAGELFF. The CDR3 nucleotides are TGCGCCAGCAGCCAAGAACCTAGCGGGGGGGCCGGGGAGCTGTTTTTT.

The V and J genes are TRBV2 and TRBJ2-5, with D perhaps matching TRBD1 (6 bases). This CDR3 is 14 amino acids long. Germline V gene sequence: CDR1 SNHLY, CDR2 FYNNEI. Trimming removed 6 bases at V and 5 bases at J, with 16 bases between. CDR3 coding DNA: TGTGCCAGCAGCGGACAGAATCTCGGGGAGACCCAGTACTTC. Translating gives CASSGQNLGETQYF.

Only one count was recorded for this clone. The chain joins TRBV5-1 to TRBJ1-2; 8 bases are shared with TRBD1. The CDR3 sequence is 15 residues long. Trimming took 1 base from V and 6 from J; bases not matched to a gene: 8. CDR1 is SGHRS, CDR2 YFSETQ, per germline. Here the CDR3 reads CASSLFDRGLNGYTF. In DNA, the CDR3 is TGCGCCAGCAGCTTGTTCGACAGGGGTTTGAATGGCTACACCTTC.

The CDR3 region has the DNA TGTGCCAGTTCTGCCAGCGGCTACGAGCAGTACTTC. This gives the protein CASSASGYEQYF. This rearrangement joins TRBV19 to TRBJ2-7, with D maybe TRBD2 (5 bases). V lost 8 bases and J 3 bases, leaving 11 bases between the germline ends. CDR1 and CDR2 from the germline V gene are LNHDA and SQIVND (reference sequence). The CDR3 sequence is 12 residues long.

The chain carries TRBV28 and TRBJ1-4; D unresolved. V gave up 5 bases and J gave up 8 bases, with 3 bases separating them. The CDR3 extends over 10 amino acids. Germline assignment: CDR1 MDHEN and CDR2 SYDVKM. The CDR3 loop is CASSQEKLFF. CDR3 in DNA: TGTGCCAGCAGTCAAGAAAAACTGTTTTTT. The complete variable domain, with remaining parts taken from reference TRBV28 and TRBJ1-4, reads DVKVTQSSRYLVKRTGEKVFLECVQDMDHENMFWYRQDPGLGLRLIYFSYDVKMKEKGDIPEGYSVSREKKERFSLILESASTNQTSMYLCASSQEKLFFGSGTQLSVL.

This clone was counted between two and nine times. The V gene is TRBV6-5, the J gene TRBJ1-1; 7 bases agree with TRBD1. Trimming cost V 6 bases and J 4 bases; bases outside gene matches: 8. Germline CDR1 is MNHEY and CDR2 is SVGAGI. CDR3 length: 14 amino acids. CDR3 DNA sequence: TGTGCCAGCAGCCCCAGGGGGGATGGCACTGAAGCTTTCTTT. It is translated as CASSPRGDGTEAFF.

This clone turned up a few times. The chain joins TRBV24-1 to TRBJ1-2; TRBD1 matches at 8 bases. The CDR3 is 15 residues long. From germline, CDR1 is KGHDR and CDR2 SFDVKD. The junction had 10 bases not matched to a gene; V was cut back by 4 bases and J by 7 bases. CDR3 DNA sequence: TGTGCCACCAGTGACGAAGGACAGGGAATGGGTGGCTACACCTTC. Its translation: CATSDEGQGMGGYTF.

V and J are TRBV21-1 and TRBJ1-6; the D segment call TRBD1 is taken from the table without a DNA check. TRBV21-1 is deemed a pseudogene. CDR3 size: 18 residues. CDR3 region: CASSKAPVGQAQRSPLHF. DNA of the CDR3: TGTGCCAGCAGCAAGGCCCCCGTCGGACAGGCGCAAAGATCACCCCTCCACTTT.

This clone appeared a few times. The rearrangement uses TRBV7-9 and TRBJ1-2; 9 nucleotides match TRBD1. The CDR3 has 15 residues. V trimming: 1 base; J trimming: 4 bases; junction bases outside the gene matches: 4. In germline, CDR1 is SEHNR, CDR2 FQNEAQ (reference sequence). In DNA, the CDR3 is TGTGCCAGCAGCTTAGATGGGACAGGGAGCTATGGCTACACCTTC. It translates to CASSLDGTGSYGYTF.

The gene calls are TRBV5-6 and TRBJ2-1; D is undetermined. V shed 0 bases and J shed 5 bases, with 6 bases lying between them. Germline V gives CDR1 SGHDT, CDR2 YYEEEE. The CDR3 is 13 amino acids. The CDR3 loop reads CASSLDINNEQFF. DNA for the CDR3: TGTGCCAGCAGCTTGGACATCAACAATGAGCAGTTCTTC.

The chain is built from TRBV5-4 and TRBJ2-2; D not certain. Trimming pared 1 base from V and 5 bases from J, leaving 12 bases between. The CDR3 contains 15 residues. The germline CDR1 and CDR2 sequences are SGHNT and YYREEE (reference sequence). The CDR3 nucleotides read TGTGCCAGCAGCTTGATCGGGTATACGACCGGGGAGCTGTTTTTT. Protein product: CASSLIGYTTGELFF.

Remarks on this clone: The sample holds other DNA sequences that translate to the same CDR3. The V and J genes are TRBV9 and TRBJ2-3, with TRBD2 matching over 9 bases. Trimming removed 0 bases from V and 2 bases from J; junction bases left unmatched: 4. The CDR3 totals 16 residues. CDR1 is SGDLS and CDR2 is YYNGEE in the germline V gene. The CDR3 loop reads CASSVGLAEHTDTQYF. The CDR3 DNA reads as TGTGCCAGCAGCGTAGGACTAGCGGAACACACAGATACGCAGTATTTT.

The chain couples TRBV19 to TRBJ2-3; the match to TRBD2 covers 12 bases. The germline CDR1 and CDR2 sequences are LNHDA and SQIVND (reference sequence). The V gene end was trimmed by 10 bases and the J gene end by 0 bases; junction bases not matched to a gene: 5. CDR3 size: 15 residues. CDR3 DNA sequence: TGTGCCACCTCGACTAGCGGGGGTAGCACAGATACGCAGTATTTT. Its translation: CATSTSGGSTDTQYF.

This chain links TRBV4-1 with TRBJ2-5; tentatively, D is TRBD2 (5 bases). The CDR3 extends over 15 amino acids. Germline V lookup: CDR1 MGHRA, CDR2 YSYEKL. The ends were cut back, 0 bases at V and 4 bases at J, with 12 bases in the middle. CDR3 bases: TGCGCCAGCAGCCAAGAAAGACTACCGAGAGAGACCCAGTACTTC. It is translated as CASSQERLPRETQYF.

The chain is built from TRBV7-2 and TRBJ1-2; 10 bases map to TRBD1. Germline trimming cut 1 base from V and 8 bases from J; bases unmatched to any gene: 10. The germline CDR1 and CDR2 sequences are SGHTA and FQGNSA. The CDR3 consists of 16 residues. The CDR3 is CASSLGRDRGLIGYTF. CDR3 bases: TGTGCCAGCAGCTTAGGCCGGGACAGGGGTTTGATAGGCTACACCTTC.

This clone was detected a few times. The CDR3 bases are TGCGCCAGCAGCTTGGGGTCCAGGGCCACTGAAGCTTTCTTT. Amino acids: CASSLGSRATEAFF. The V and J genes are TRBV5-1 and TRBJ1-1, with D tentatively TRBD1 (5 bases). V was trimmed by 0 bases and J by 4 bases, leaving 10 bases between them. This CDR3 is 14 amino acids long. From germline, CDR1 is SGHRS and CDR2 YFSETQ.

The table lists this clone with a few counts. The chain recombines TRBV4-3 with TRBJ2-5, with 8 bases matching TRBD2. With V trimmed by 1 base and J by 7 bases, 14 bases remained unmatched. There are 17 residues in the CDR3. Germline V gene data show CDR1 as LGHNA and CDR2 as YSLEER. CDR3 nucleotide sequence: TGCGCCAGCAGCCAAGTCATTCTAGCGGGTGGGGCCACGACCCAGTACTTC. This encodes CASSQVILAGGATTQYF.